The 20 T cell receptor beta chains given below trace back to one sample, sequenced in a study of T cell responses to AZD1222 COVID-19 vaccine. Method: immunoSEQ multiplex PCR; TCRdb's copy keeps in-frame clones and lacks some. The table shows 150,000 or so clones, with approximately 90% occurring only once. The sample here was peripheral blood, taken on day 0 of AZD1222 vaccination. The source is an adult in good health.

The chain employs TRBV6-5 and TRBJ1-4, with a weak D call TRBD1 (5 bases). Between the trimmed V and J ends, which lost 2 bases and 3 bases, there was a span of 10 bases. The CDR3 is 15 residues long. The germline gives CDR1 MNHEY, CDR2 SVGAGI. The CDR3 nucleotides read TGTGCCAGCAGTTACCAGAGACAGCCTAATGAAAAACTGTTTTTT. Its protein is CASSYQRQPNEKLFF.

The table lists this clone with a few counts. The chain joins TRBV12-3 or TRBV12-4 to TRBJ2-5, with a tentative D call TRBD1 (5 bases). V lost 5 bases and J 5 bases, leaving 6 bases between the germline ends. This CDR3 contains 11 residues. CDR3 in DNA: TGTGCCAGCAGTCCAGGGGAGACCCAGTACTTC. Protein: CASSPGETQYF.

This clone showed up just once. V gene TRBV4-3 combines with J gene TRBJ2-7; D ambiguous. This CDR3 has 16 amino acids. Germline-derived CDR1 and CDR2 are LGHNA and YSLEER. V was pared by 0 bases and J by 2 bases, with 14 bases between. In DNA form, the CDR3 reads TGCGCCAGCAGCCAAGAGTATGTGACGGTGACCTACGAGCAGTACTTC. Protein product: CASSQEYVTVTYEQYF.

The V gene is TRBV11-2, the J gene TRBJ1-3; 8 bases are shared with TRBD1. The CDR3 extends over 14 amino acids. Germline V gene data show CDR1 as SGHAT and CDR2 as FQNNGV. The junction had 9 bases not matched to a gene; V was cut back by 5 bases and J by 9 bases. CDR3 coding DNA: TGTGCCAGCAGCCAGGACAGGGAAAGTGTCACCATATATTTT. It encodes CASSQDRESVTIYF. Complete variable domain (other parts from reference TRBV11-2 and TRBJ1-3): EAGVAQSPRYKIIEKRQSVAFWCNPISGHATLYWYQQILGQGPKLLIQFQNNGVVDDSQLPKDRFSAERLKGVDSTLKIQPAKLEDSAVYLCASSQDRESVTIYFGEGSWLTVV.

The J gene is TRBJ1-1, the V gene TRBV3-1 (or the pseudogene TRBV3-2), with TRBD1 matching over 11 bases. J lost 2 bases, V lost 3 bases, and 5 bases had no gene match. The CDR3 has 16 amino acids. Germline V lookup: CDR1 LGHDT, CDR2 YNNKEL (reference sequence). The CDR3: CASSQTGQGGNTEAFF. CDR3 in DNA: TGTGCCAGCAGCCAGACGGGACAGGGGGGTAACACTGAAGCTTTCTTT.

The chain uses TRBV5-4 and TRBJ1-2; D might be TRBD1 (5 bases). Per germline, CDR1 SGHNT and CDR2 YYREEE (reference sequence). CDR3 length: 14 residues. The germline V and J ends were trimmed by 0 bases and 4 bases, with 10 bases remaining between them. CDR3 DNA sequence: TGTGCCAGCAGCTTGGGACAGAATATCTATGGCTACACCTTC. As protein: CASSLGQNIYGYTF.

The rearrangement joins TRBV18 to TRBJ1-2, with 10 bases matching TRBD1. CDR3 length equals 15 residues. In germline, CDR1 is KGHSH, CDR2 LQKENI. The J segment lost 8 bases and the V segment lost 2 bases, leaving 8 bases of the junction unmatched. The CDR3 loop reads CASSPTGQGPVGYTF. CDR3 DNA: TGTGCCAGCTCACCAACGGGACAGGGGCCGGTCGGCTACACCTTC.

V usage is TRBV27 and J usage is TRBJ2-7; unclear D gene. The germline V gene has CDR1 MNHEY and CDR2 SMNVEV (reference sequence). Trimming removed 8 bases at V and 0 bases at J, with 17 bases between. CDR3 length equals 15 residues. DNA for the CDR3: TGTGCCAGCGGAACTTTGGACGGTAGCTCCTACGAGCAGTACTTC. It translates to CASGTLDGSSYEQYF.

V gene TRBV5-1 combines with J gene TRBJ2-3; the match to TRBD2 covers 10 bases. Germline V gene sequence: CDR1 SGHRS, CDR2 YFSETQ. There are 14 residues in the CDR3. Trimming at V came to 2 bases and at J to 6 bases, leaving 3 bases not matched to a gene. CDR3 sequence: CASSLAGGLDTQYF. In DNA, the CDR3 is TGCGCCAGCAGCTTAGCGGGGGGGCTTGATACGCAGTATTTT.

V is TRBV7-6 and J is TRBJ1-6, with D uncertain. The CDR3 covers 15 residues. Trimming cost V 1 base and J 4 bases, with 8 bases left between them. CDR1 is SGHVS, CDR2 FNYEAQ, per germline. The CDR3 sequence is CASSLVGEYNSPLHF. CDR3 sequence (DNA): TGTGCCAGCAGCTTAGTCGGGGAGTATAATTCACCCCTCCACTTT.

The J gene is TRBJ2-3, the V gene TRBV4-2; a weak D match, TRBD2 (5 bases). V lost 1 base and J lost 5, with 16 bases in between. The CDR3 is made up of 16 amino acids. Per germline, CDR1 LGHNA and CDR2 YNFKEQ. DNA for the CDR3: TGTGCCAGCAGCCAAGCGGCAGCGGCCCGCGTAGATACGCAGTATTTT. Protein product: CASSQAAAARVDTQYF.

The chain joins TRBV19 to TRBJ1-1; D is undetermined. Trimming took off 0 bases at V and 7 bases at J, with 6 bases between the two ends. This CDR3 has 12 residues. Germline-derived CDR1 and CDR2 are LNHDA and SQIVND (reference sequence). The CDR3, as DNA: TGTGCCAGTAGTATAGATCGGAGTGAAGCTTTCTTT. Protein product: CASSIDRSEAFF.

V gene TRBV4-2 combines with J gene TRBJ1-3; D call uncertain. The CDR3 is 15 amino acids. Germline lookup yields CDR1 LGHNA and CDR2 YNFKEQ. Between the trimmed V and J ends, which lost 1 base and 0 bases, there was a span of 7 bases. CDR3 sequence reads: CASSQATPSGNTIYF. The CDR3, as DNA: TGTGCCAGCAGCCAAGCGACTCCCTCTGGAAACACCATATATTTT.

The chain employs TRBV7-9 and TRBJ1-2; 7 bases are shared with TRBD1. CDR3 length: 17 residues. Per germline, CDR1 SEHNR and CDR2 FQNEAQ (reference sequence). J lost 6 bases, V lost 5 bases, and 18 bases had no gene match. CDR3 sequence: CASSQQERGRDRNGYTF. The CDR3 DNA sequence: TGTGCCAGCAGCCAGCAAGAGAGGGGACGGGACAGAAATGGCTACACCTTC. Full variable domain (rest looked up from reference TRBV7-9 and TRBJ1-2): DTGVSQNPRHKITKRGQNVTFRCDPISEHNRLYWYRQTLGQGPEFLTYFQNEAQLEKSRLLSDRFSAERPKGSFSTLEIQRTEQGDSAMYLCASSQQERGRDRNGYTFGSGTRLTVV.

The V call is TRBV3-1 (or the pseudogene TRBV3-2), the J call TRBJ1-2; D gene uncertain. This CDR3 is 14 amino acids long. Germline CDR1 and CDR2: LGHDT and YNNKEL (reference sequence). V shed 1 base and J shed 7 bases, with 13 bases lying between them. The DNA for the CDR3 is TGTGCCAGCAGCCAAGCAAATGTAGGAGCTGGCTACACCTTC. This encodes CASSQANVGAGYTF.

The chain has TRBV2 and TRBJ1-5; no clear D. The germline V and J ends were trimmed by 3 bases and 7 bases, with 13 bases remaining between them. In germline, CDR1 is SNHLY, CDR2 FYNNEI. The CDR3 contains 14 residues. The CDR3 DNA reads TGTGCCAGCAGTGATCGGGCAGCTAACCAGCCCCAGCATTTT. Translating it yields CASSDRAANQPQHF.

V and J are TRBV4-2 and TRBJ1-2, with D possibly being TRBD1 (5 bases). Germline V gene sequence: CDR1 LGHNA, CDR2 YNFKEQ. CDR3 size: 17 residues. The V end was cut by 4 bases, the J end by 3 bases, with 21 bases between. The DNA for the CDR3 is TGTGCCAGCAGCCCCCCATTGGCCGGCCCCAGGGACTATGGCTACACCTTC. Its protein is CASSPPLAGPRDYGYTF.

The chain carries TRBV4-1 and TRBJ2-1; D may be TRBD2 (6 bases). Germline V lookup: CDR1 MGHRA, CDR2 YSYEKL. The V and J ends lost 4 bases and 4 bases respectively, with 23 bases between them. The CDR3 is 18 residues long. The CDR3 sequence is CASSPNPGLKDRYNEQFF. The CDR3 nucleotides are TGCGCCAGCAGCCCGAACCCGGGACTCAAAGACCGTTACAATGAGCAGTTCTTC.

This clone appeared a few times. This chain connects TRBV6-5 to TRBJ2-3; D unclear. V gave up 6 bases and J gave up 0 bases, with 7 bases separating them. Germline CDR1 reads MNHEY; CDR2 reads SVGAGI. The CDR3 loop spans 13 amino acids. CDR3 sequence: CASRGPSTDTQYF. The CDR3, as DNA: TGTGCCAGCAGGGGTCCTAGCACAGATACGCAGTATTTT.

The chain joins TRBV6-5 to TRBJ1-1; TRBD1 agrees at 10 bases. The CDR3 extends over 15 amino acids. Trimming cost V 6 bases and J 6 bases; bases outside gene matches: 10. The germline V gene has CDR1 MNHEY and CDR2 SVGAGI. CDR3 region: CASSHAGQGLAEAFF. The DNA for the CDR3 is TGTGCCAGCAGCCACGCGGGACAGGGGTTGGCTGAAGCTTTCTTT.